Each of the 21 T cell receptor beta chains below was sequenced from the same sample in a study of blood T cells in healthy people across ages. Primed by a sample-barcoded 5' primer and a J-beta primer mix, a second PCR proceeded for about 6 to 11 cycles. From the 5' RACE reads, TCRdb called clonotypes with MiXCR, one entry per CDR3 protein. The data show hundreds of thousands of distinct CDR3 sequences, 25% to 30% seen once. The sample taken for sequencing was blood. All receptors come from a woman over 75 in good health.

This clonotype was detected a few times. The V call is TRBV7-3, the J call TRBJ2-1; 14 bases match TRBD2. Losses at the gene ends were 5 bases for V and 8 bases for J; bases not matched to a gene: 26. CDR1 is SGHTA and CDR2 is FQGTGA in the germline V gene. CDR3 size: 22 residues. The CDR3, as DNA: TGTGCCAGCAGCCCCTCGGGACGAACAACGAGGACTAGCGGGGGGAGTCTATATGAGCAGTTCTTC. It codes for CASSPSGRTTRTSGGSLYEQFF.

This clonotype was recorded a few times. The chain couples TRBV20-1 to TRBJ1-5, with 10 bases lining up with TRBD1. This CDR3 contains 12 residues. Germline trimming cut 6 bases from V and 8 bases from J; bases unmatched to any gene: 4. The germline gives CDR1 DFQATT, CDR2 SNEGSKA (reference sequence). The CDR3 nucleotides read TGCAGTGCGGGGACAGGGGATAAGCCCCAGCATTTT. It encodes CSAGTGDKPQHF.

As to this clonotype: This sequence may be a read error, since a much larger clone differs from it by one base. The J gene is TRBJ2-1, the V gene TRBV4-3; possible D gene TRBD2, 5 bases. The CDR3 runs 14 residues. Deletions cut 4 bases from V and 12 bases from J, with 19 bases between. Germline loops: CDR1 LGHNA, CDR2 YSLEER. CDR3 sequence reads: CASSREPRAEGQFF. The CDR3 nucleotides read TGCGCCAGCAGCCGAGAACCTAGAGCGGAAGGGCAGTTCTTC.

This clonotype was counted at least ten times. The chain couples TRBV5-1 to TRBJ1-5, with D possibly matching TRBD1 (5 bases). Trimming took off 2 bases at V and 0 bases at J, with 9 bases between the two ends. This CDR3 contains 15 residues. The germline CDR1 and CDR2 sequences are SGHRS and YFSETQ. The CDR3 nucleotides are TGCGCCAGCAGCTTCGATGGGGCTAGCAATCAGCCCCAGCATTTT. It is translated as CASSFDGASNQPQHF.

This sequence joins TRBV9 and TRBJ2-5; 7 bases map to TRBD1. J lost 5 bases, V lost 0 bases, and 7 bases had no gene match. This CDR3 is built from 15 residues. Germline V lookup: CDR1 SGDLS, CDR2 YYNGEE. CDR3 protein: CASSVGTGGSETQYF. The CDR3 coding sequence is TGTGCCAGCAGCGTAGGGACAGGTGGTTCCGAGACCCAGTACTTC.

In this sample, this clonotype turned up many times. This sequence joins TRBV2 and TRBJ2-1; no clear D gene. The CDR3 spans 13 residues. The ends were cut back, 2 bases at V and 11 bases at J, with 13 bases in the middle. The germline V gene encodes CDR1 SNHLY and CDR2 FYNNEI. The CDR3 region has the DNA TGTGCCAGCAGTGAAAGTGGCTCAAACAAGCAGTTCTTC. Translated: CASSESGSNKQFF.

The sample holds many counts of this clonotype. At one end, the junction sequence differs from germline, possibly due to a read error. This sequence joins TRBV7-3 and TRBJ1-2; 12 bases fit TRBD1. This CDR3 has 16 residues. Germline-derived CDR1 and CDR2 are SGHTA and FQGTGA. For the CDR3, the DNA is TGTGCCAGCAGCCTAACCGGGACAGGGGGCCTTTATGGCTACACCTTC. This gives the protein CASSLTGTGGLYGYTF.

As regards this clonotype: This may arise from a read error, as a much more abundant clone is one base away. V is TRBV5-6 and J is TRBJ2-7; tentatively, D is TRBD1 or TRBD2 (5 bases each). Trimming shortened V by 0 bases and J by 9 bases, and 16 bases separated the two germline ends. Per germline, CDR1 SGHDT and CDR2 YYEEEE. The CDR3 is 14 amino acids. CDR3 bases: TGTGCCAGCAGCTTGGGGGACGGTCCGAATTCGCAGTACTTC. Amino acid sequence: CASSLGDGPNSQYF.

Concerning this clonotype: A much larger clonotype is one base distant, so this may be a read error. This sequence joins TRBV20-1 and TRBJ1-2; 7 bases fit TRBD1. The CDR3 length is 16 residues. V was clipped by 0 bases and J by 1 base; unmatched bases: 8. In germline, CDR1 is DFQATT, CDR2 SNEGSKA (reference sequence). In DNA, the CDR3 is TGCAGTGCTAGAGATACGCGACAGGGCCTTAACTATGGCTACACCTTC. It translates to CSARDTRQGLNYGYTF.

This clonotype was picked up many times. The chain carries TRBV12-3 or TRBV12-4 and TRBJ1-1; D is undetermined. Deletions cut 2 bases from V and 0 bases from J, with 7 bases between. The CDR3 is 14 residues long. The DNA of the CDR3 is TGTGCCAGCAGTTTACAGAATATGAACACTGAAGCTTTCTTT. This sequence encodes CASSLQNMNTEAFF.

The rearrangement links TRBV6-1 to TRBJ1-5; TRBD1 matches 8 bases. V was clipped by 4 bases and J by 0 bases; unmatched bases: 5. Germline values: CDR1 MNHNS, CDR2 SASEGT. This CDR3 has 16 amino acids. The CDR3 sequence: CASSGGQAYSNQPQHF. In DNA, the CDR3 is TGTGCCAGCAGTGGGGGACAGGCCTATAGCAATCAGCCCCAGCATTTT.

The chain combines TRBV6-1 with TRBJ1-6; perhaps TRBD1 as D (6 bases). The CDR3 extends over 15 amino acids. V was pared by 0 bases and J by 13 bases, with 16 bases between. Germline V gives CDR1 MNHNS, CDR2 SASEGT. CDR3 protein: CASSEAGTGQTPLHF. Written as DNA, the CDR3 is TGTGCCAGCAGTGAAGCCGGCACAGGGCAAACCCCCCTCCACTTT.

Notes on this clonotype: Being one base from a much bigger clone, this may be a read error. This chain uses TRBV12-3 or TRBV12-4 with TRBJ1-2; possible D gene TRBD1, 5 bases. V dropped 7 bases and J dropped 1 base, with 13 bases sitting between them. The CDR3 extends over 14 amino acids. The CDR3 DNA sequence: TGTGCCAGCACTCCGGGACGGATTAACTATGGCTACACCTTC. Encoded protein: CASTPGRINYGYTF.

This clonotype was seen only a few times. The chain couples TRBV5-4 to TRBJ1-1; 8 nucleotides line up with TRBD1. V shed 2 bases and J 3 bases; nucleotides not matched to a gene: 3. Germline CDR1 reads SGHNT; CDR2 reads YYREEE (reference sequence). The CDR3 runs to 14 residues. CDR3 loop: CASSFPGQDTEAFF. As DNA, the CDR3 is TGTGCCAGCAGCTTCCCGGGACAGGACACTGAAGCTTTCTTT.

This clonotype was seen ten or more times. The chain carries TRBV9 and TRBJ2-5; TRBD2 aligns across 10 bases. CDR1 is SGDLS and CDR2 is YYNGEE in the germline V gene. This CDR3 is 15 amino acids long. V lost 4 bases to trimming and J lost 5 bases; unmatched junction nucleotides: 8. CDR3 DNA: TGTGCCAGCAGCCCCAGCGGGGGGGCTTTTGAGACCCAGTACTTC. Its protein product is CASSPSGGAFETQYF.

The chain has TRBV25-1 and TRBJ2-2, with 8 bases that match TRBD1. The V and J ends lost 2 bases and 7 bases, in that order; junction bases with no gene match: 6. The CDR3 runs to 15 residues. CDR1 is MGHDK and CDR2 is SYGVNS in the germline V gene. In DNA, the CDR3 is TGTGCCAGCAGTGAACAGGGGGCAAGGGTCGGGGAGCTGTTTTTT. Protein: CASSEQGARVGELFF.

This clonotype was observed at least ten times. The chain employs TRBV7-2 and TRBJ2-4; 9 bases are a match to TRBD1. The V segment lost 2 bases and the J segment 8 bases; nucleotides outside the gene matches: 7. The CDR3 contains 15 residues. Germline V gene lookup returns CDR1 SGHTA and CDR2 FQGNSA. The DNA for the CDR3 is TGTGCCAGCAGCTTATCCGGGACAGGGTCGGACATTCAGTACTTC. Encoded protein: CASSLSGTGSDIQYF. Looking up the rest from reference TRBV7-2 and TRBJ2-4 gives the full variable domain: GAGVSQSPSNKVTEKGKDVELRCDPISGHTALYWYRQSLGQGLEFLIYFQGNSAPDKSGLPSDRFSAERTGGSVSTLTIQRTQQEDSAVYLCASSLSGTGSDIQYFGAGTRLSVL.

This clonotype was seen many times. The V and J genes are TRBV4-3 and TRBJ2-2; no clear D gene. CDR3 length equals 15 residues. Trimming pared 0 bases from V and 2 bases from J, leaving 7 bases between. Germline V CDR1 and CDR2: LGHNA, YSLEER. The CDR3 reads CASSQEGQNTGELFF. As DNA, the CDR3 is TGCGCCAGCAGCCAAGAAGGGCAAAACACCGGGGAGCTGTTTTTT.

Only a few counts were recorded for this clonotype. The V and J genes are TRBV12-3 or TRBV12-4 and TRBJ1-5, with D perhaps TRBD1 (6 bases). V lost 2 bases and J 3 bases, leaving 11 bases between the germline ends. This CDR3 spans 15 amino acids. As DNA, the CDR3 is TGTGCCAGCAGTTTAAGGGGACACAACAATCAGCCCCAGCATTTT. Its protein product is CASSLRGHNNQPQHF.

This clonotype was seen repeatedly, ten times or more. V and J are TRBV20-1 and TRBJ2-3, with TRBD2 identical over 13 bases. Unmatched junction bases numbered 10, after V lost 5 bases and J lost 8 bases. Per germline, CDR1 DFQATT and CDR2 SNEGSKA (reference sequence). The CDR3 has 15 residues. The CDR3 DNA sequence: TGCAGTGCTCCTCCGGGACTAGCGGGGTCCGGTACGCAGTATTTT. It codes for CSAPPGLAGSGTQYF.

This clonotype was seen repeatedly, ten times or more. The chain joins TRBV6-1 to TRBJ1-2; 7 positions agree with TRBD1. The CDR3 covers 13 residues. V dropped 3 bases and J dropped 8; count of bases not matched to a gene: 6. Germline loops: CDR1 MNHNS, CDR2 SASEGT. The CDR3 region is CASSDRQGTGYTF. CDR3 bases: TGTGCCAGCAGTGACCGACAGGGTACGGGCTACACCTTC.